This T cell receptor beta chain appears in the sequencing data of a study of shared clonotypes between healthy human individuals. As originally analysed: Because ImmunoSEQ provided only junction sequences with no quality scores, the filtering differed. Clones were read by immunoSEQ multiplex PCR, and TCRdb kept only the in-frame ones, dropping some. V and J calls and clone size are given by that table; D and trimming were obtained from the DNA. This repertoire shows a few million clones, 80% to 95% found once; its top ten account for about 0.39%. Germline-derived CDR1 and CDR2 are SQVTM and ANQGSEA. V lost 5 bases and J lost 2, with 16 bases in between. The CDR3 length is 14 residues. Every one of the donors was a Caucasian adult that lived in Nashville, Tennessee.

Sample: naive CD4+ T cells from PBMCs. Indicated subset: CD45RA+ positively selected. The rearrangement uses TRBV29-1 and TRBJ2-7; D could derive from TRBD1 or TRBD2 (6 bases each). The TCR was taken from a man younger than 35 in good health. Some clones in this sample may be carry-over from other donors' samples. CDR3 coding DNA: TGCAGCGTTTTTGGGGGGACACGGACCTACGAGCAGTACTTC. Its protein is CSVFGGTRTYEQYF.